The entry below describes one T cell receptor (beta chain). Its antigen remains unidentified. The sample belongs to a study of T cell clusters in autoimmune cytopenias (dated by TCRdb to about 2019). Regarding the research as a whole: Of the 45 or so healthy donor controls, over 20 were female, and the group had a mean age of 56 years and a median age of around 61 years. Per sample, TRB sequencing gave a median depth of around 53,000 reads and a median of about 2,500 distinct TRB clonotypes. Peripheral blood TRB and IGH repertoires were sequenced in autoimmune cytopenia patients at active disease and during treatment follow-up, alongside healthy, CLL and autoimmune hepatitis controls. The study was designed to test whether a disease-specific immune repertoire signature usable as a blood-based biomarker is carried by autoimmune cytopenia patients. For primary cytopenia, some 25 age-matched healthy donors were used as controls, and for secondary cytopenia, about 15 age-matched CLL patients were used as controls. The comparison group for autoimmune hepatitis repertoires was about 25 healthy donors matched for age and sex. General findings and caveats noted by the study authors: The TRB repertoire shifts, including less even repertoires in secondary cytopenia and CLL, mostly reflected lymphoma bias and not autoimmunity. GLIPH suggested that primary autoimmune cytopenia patients lacked physiological T cell clusters: 55 or so clusters were exclusive to healthy donors versus about 17 exclusive to patients. The T cell clusters were defined only in silico, and the functional role of the clusters was left to be validated experimentally. The cluster-lack signature was not observed for secondary cytopenia versus CLL, as the signature was apparently masked by the dominant lymphoma-associated repertoire. Healthy donors had almost three times as many exclusive TRB clusters as active autoimmune hepatitis patients, a finding consistent with an autoimmunity-wide signature.

TRB rearrangements were amplified by multiplex PCR following a touch-down protocol, with the TRB-A and TRB-B primer pools mixed in one tube. Illumina adapters and sample indices were added to the amplicons through two consecutive PCR reactions using Phusion HS II polymerase. After gel purification with the NucleoSpin Gel and PCR Clean-up kit, the amplicons were quantified by Qubit and checked for quality on an Agilent 2100 Bioanalyzer. Sequencing of the libraries was done on an Illumina MiSeq with 600-cycle, single-indexed, paired-end runs. The original pipeline was this. TRB reads were aligned and assembled with MiXCR version 2.1.12 using the default MiXCR reference library. A clone was defined by each unique CDR3 nucleotide sequence, and the analysis included only productive sequences with two or more reads. Alpha-parameterized diversity profiles (alpha 0 to 5), including the Shannon (alpha 1) and Simpson (alpha 2) indices, were computed with an R script to assess repertoire diversity. The tcR package was used to compute combinatorial TRB VJ usage, which was then compared between cohorts by principal component analysis with ade4. TCRbeta CDR3s were clustered with GLIPH on cohort pairs matched by age and read depth, and cluster frequencies were compared by Wilcoxon test. The reads were reprocessed in TCRdb, with one entry per CDR3 protein sequence and no accompanying DNA. In this record, the V and J calls reflect TCRdb's handling and not the investigators' own analysis. The sample's clone listing holds over 9,500 distinct CDR3 sequences. Over 20% of the sample belongs to the ten largest clones.

The CDR3 sequence holds 14 residues, the cysteine and phenylalanine included. This entry has no DNA. Sequences LNHDA (CDR1) and SQIVND (CDR2) are obtained from the germline V gene (reference sequence). Per sample, around 0.25 ug of peripheral blood genomic DNA, 35,000 to 40,000 genome equivalents, was used for TRB amplification. These sequences were also reported in another study, on T cell repertoires in aging, cancer and after chemotherapy. Looking at the second paper: Donors were distributed across six age groups ranging from 30 or younger to 70 or older, with at least three individuals included per group. Control TCR repertoires from healthy donors were recorded over several months to years, and clear clonal overlap was observed across re-sampling. Several million TCR reads were contained in the full dataset. Compared with age-matched healthy donors, untreated patients with hematological or solid cancers had significantly lower TCR diversity and higher clonality in blood. In healthy donors, the decline in TCR diversity with age was mainly due to loss of richness, whereas in cancer patients loss of evenness also played a role. Median generation probability increased over the chemotherapy interval in both cancer cohorts, suggesting repertoire reconstitution through rebound thymic output. According to the authors, the repertoire data do not allow conclusions to be drawn about immunological memory after chemotherapy. To examine immunoaging and T cell reconstitution after chemotherapy, the study profiled TCR beta repertoires in peripheral blood from healthy donors and cancer patients. Alongside 95 healthy donors serving as a reference group, the cohort included roughly 220 cancer patients, of whom some 91 had hematological cancers and fewer than 140 had solid cancers. MiXCR versions 2.12 and 3.0.5 were used to process the TRB sequences. The repertoire metrics were Shannon diversity, evenness, clonality (calculated as one minus evenness), and diversity profiles parameterized by alpha from 0 to 5. The IGoR algorithm was used to calculate generation probabilities of clones in the paired pre- and post-chemotherapy samples.

The material sequenced was peripheral blood. The chain employs TRBV19 and TRBJ1-2; TCRdb returns TRBD1, unconfirmable since there is no DNA. The TCR comes from a human donor in good health. The CDR3 sequence is CASSIVGTGSGYTF.